The rows below give T cell receptor beta chains drawn from one sample of a study of T cell repertoires in cytomegalovirus infection. TCRdb reprocessed the reads with MiXCR, giving one entry per CDR3 protein. The sample yields 80,000 to 130,000 distinct CDR3 sequences, about a quarter seen once. Material: CD8+ T cells from PBMCs. These receptors all stem from a human donor in good health (CMV status not recorded). Some clones in this sample may be carry-over from other donors' samples. CDR3s include the opening cysteine and the closing phenylalanine or tryptophan.

>TRBV27|TRBJ1-5
CASSLWGSSNQPQHF
>TRBV7-2|TRBJ1-4
CASSLGVRGNGELFF
>TRBV4-3|TRBJ1-2
CASSQVTGEVDYGYTF
>TRBV11-2|TRBJ1-2
CASSLRDRSSTNYGYTF
>TRBV20-1|TRBJ2-1
CSARGGGAHQYNEQFF
>TRBV2|TRBJ2-1
CASSEVGGTQYNEQFF
>TRBV7-4|TRBJ2-7
CASSLVRAYEQYF
>TRBV7-8|TRBJ2-3
CASSLEQAGTDTQYF
>TRBV20-1|TRBJ2-5
CSARDRIMSGQETQYF
>TRBV7-8|TRBJ2-7
CASSSEDRGHYEQYF
>TRBV12-3/TRBV12-4|TRBJ2-1
CASSGGEREFF
>TRBV6-2/TRBV6-3|TRBJ2-1
CASQIGLATYNEQFF
>TRBV7-2|TRBJ2-1
CASSLVGDEQFF
>TRBV7-8|TRBJ2-3
CASSSTWREGPTDTQYF
>TRBV11-2|TRBJ2-7
CASSLASGGEQYF
>TRBV12-3/TRBV12-4|TRBJ1-2
CASSQTAPNGYTF
>TRBV29-1|TRBJ2-7
CSVSGTFWEQYF
>TRBV12-3/TRBV12-4|TRBJ1-1
CASSQGSNTEAFF
>TRBV28|TRBJ2-7
CASTFSGGLYEQYF
>TRBV28|TRBJ2-5
CASSSPSQGYQETQYF
>TRBV29-1|TRBJ1-1
CSVGGGVPTEAFF
>TRBV7-6|TRBJ1-2
CASSPGQGLYGYTF
>TRBV6-6|TRBJ1-5
CASSADTDRNQPQHF
>TRBV19|TRBJ2-1
CASSTRGGTYNEQFF